A single sample is the source of the 26 T cell receptor beta chains below, sequenced in a study of regulatory T cells in long-lasting Graves disease. Arm-PCR of CDR3 regions with iRepertoire HTBI primers generated TCR beta libraries. TCRdb re-called the multiplex PCR reads with MiXCR, one entry per CDR3 protein. Of under 500,000 distinct CDR3 sequences listed, less than 25% are singletons. Time point reported: persistent/refractory GD, antithyroid drugs over 5 years with positive TRAb. Preparation of the TCR library used RNA extracted from PBMCs. The specimen comprised peripheral blood mononuclear cells (PBMCs), sampled when the disease was refractory, from a patient treated with antithyroid drugs. These receptors came from a female donor with Graves disease.

The table lists this clonotype with a few counts. The rearrangement uses TRBV29-1 and TRBJ1-1, with TRBD1 matching 7 bases. The CDR3 runs to 12 residues. V shed 3 bases, J shed 6 bases, and the junction held 4 bases outside the gene matches. The germline V gene has CDR1 SQVTM and CDR2 ANQGSEA. CDR3 amino acids: CSVDRGGPEAFF. In DNA form, the CDR3 reads TGCAGCGTTGACAGGGGGGGGCCTGAAGCTTTCTTT.

This chain joins TRBV7-9 and TRBJ1-3; D not resolved. The CDR3 runs to 14 residues. Trimming stripped 5 bases from V and 0 bases from J, with 8 bases between. Germline V gene data show CDR1 as SEHNR and CDR2 as FQNEAQ (reference sequence). The CDR3 DNA sequence: TGTGCCAGCAGCCGGGGAACCTCTGGAAACACCATATATTTT. The encoded protein is CASSRGTSGNTIYF.

This chain connects TRBV5-1 to TRBJ1-3; 7 nucleotides align to TRBD1. The trim removed 0 bases at V and 1 base at J, leaving 1 base unmatched. The CDR3 loop spans 15 amino acids. Per the germline V gene, CDR1 is SGHRS and CDR2 is YFSETQ. As DNA, the CDR3 is TGCGCCAGCAGCTTGGACAGGGGATCTGGAAACACCATATATTTT. It yields the protein CASSLDRGSGNTIYF.

The V call is TRBV5-6, the J call TRBJ2-5; 8 nucleotides align to TRBD1. V shed 3 bases, J shed 5 bases, and the junction held 0 bases outside the gene matches. In germline, CDR1 is SGHDT, CDR2 YYEEEE. The CDR3 consists of 12 residues. The CDR3 spells CASSWTGETQYF. The CDR3 coding sequence is TGTGCCAGCAGCTGGACAGGGGAGACCCAGTACTTC. The full variable domain, completed using reference TRBV5-6 and TRBJ2-5, is DAGVTQSPTHLIKTRGQQVTLRCSPKSGHDTVSWYQQALGQGPQFIFQYYEEEERQRGNFPDRFSGHQFPNYSSELNVNALLLGDSALYLCASSWTGETQYFGPGTRLLVL.

This clonotype was observed at least ten times. The genes are TRBV28 and TRBJ2-5, with 9 bases aligning to TRBD1. The CDR3 length is 17 residues. After removal of 4 bases from V and 4 bases from J, the junction contained 13 bases not matched to a gene. Germline V CDR1 and CDR2: MDHEN, SYDVKM. CDR3 amino acids: CASSSIPGTGKGETQYF. Here the CDR3 DNA reads TGTGCCAGCAGTTCGATTCCCGGGACAGGGAAGGGAGAGACCCAGTACTTC.

This clonotype was seen at least ten times. The rearrangement links TRBV7-2 to TRBJ2-5; 14 bases map to TRBD2. Germline V gives CDR1 SGHTA, CDR2 FQGNSA. The CDR3 is 15 residues long. J was trimmed by 1 base and V by 5 bases; bases with no gene match: 0. The CDR3 loop is CASSGTSGSQETQYF. The CDR3 bases are TGTGCCAGCAGCGGGACTAGCGGGAGCCAAGAGACCCAGTACTTC.

The V gene is TRBV28, the J gene TRBJ2-1, with TRBD2 matching over 7 bases. CDR1 MDHEN and CDR2 SYDVKM come from the germline V gene. V lost 4 bases and J lost 8; bases outside the gene matches: 5. The CDR3 sequence is 13 residues long. CDR3 protein: CASSSDREDEQFF. The CDR3 nucleotides are TGTGCCAGCAGTTCGGACCGGGAGGATGAGCAGTTCTTC. Full variable domain (outside the CDR3, taken from reference TRBV28 and TRBJ2-1): DVKVTQSSRYLVKRTGEKVFLECVQDMDHENMFWYRQDPGLGLRLIYFSYDVKMKEKGDIPEGYSVSREKKERFSLILESASTNQTSMYLCASSSDREDEQFFGPGTRLTVL.

The V gene is TRBV7-9, the J gene TRBJ2-7, with D tentatively TRBD2 (6 bases). From germline, CDR1 is SEHNR and CDR2 FQNEAQ (reference sequence). This CDR3 contains 12 residues. Here the CDR3 reads CAVGREGYEQYF. The CDR3 DNA reads as TGTGCAGTCGGGCGGGAAGGCTACGAGCAGTACTTC.

This clonotype was observed many times. The CDR3, as DNA: TGTGCCAGCAGAGAGGGGTATGGCTACACCTTC. Translation gives CASREGYGYTF. J is TRBJ1-2 and V is TRBV28; D is perhaps TRBD1 (5 bases). Deletions cut 6 bases from V and 5 bases from J, with 7 bases between. CDR3 length: 11 amino acids. Germline CDR1 and CDR2: MDHEN and SYDVKM.

Many counts were recorded for this clonotype. The J gene is TRBJ2-7, the V gene TRBV27; D assignment may be TRBD1 or TRBD2 (6 bases each). Per germline, CDR1 MNHEY and CDR2 SMNVEV (reference sequence). This CDR3 has 16 residues. V shed 5 bases and J shed 2 bases, with 19 bases lying between them. CDR3 sequence (DNA): TGTGCCAGCAGTCGAATGGGGGGCTCCATAACCTACGAGCAGTACTTC. This gives the protein CASSRMGGSITYEQYF.

There are many counts of this clonotype. The chain has TRBV6-5 and TRBJ1-1; D unclear. This CDR3 region has 15 residues. Trimming took 4 bases from V and 3 from J, leaving 15 bases between them. Germline CDR1 MNHEY, CDR2 SVGAGI. This CDR3 is CASSSPNEGYTEAFF. The CDR3 region has the DNA TGTGCCAGCAGTTCTCCTAATGAGGGCTACACTGAAGCTTTCTTT.

This clonotype showed up just a few times. The chain uses TRBV6-2 or TRBV6-3 and TRBJ2-2; 8 bases agree with TRBD1. Germline V gives CDR1 MNHEY, CDR2 SVGEGT. The ends lost 2 bases at V and 6 bases at J; junction bases unmatched: 2. The CDR3 has 14 amino acids. Here the CDR3 DNA reads TGTGCCAGCAGTTACGTGGACAGGGCCGGGGAGCTGTTTTTT. The encoded protein is CASSYVDRAGELFF.

In its sample, this clonotype was seen once. An end of the junction does not agree with germline; a read error may underlie this. The chain uses TRBV6-5 and TRBJ2-7, with TRBD2 matching 7 bases. The germline gives CDR1 MNHEY, CDR2 SVGAGI. The CDR3 runs 16 residues. CDR3 coding DNA: TGTGCCGGCAGTTACGGTGGGCTAGCGGAAACCTACGAGCAGTACTTC. Translated: CAGSYGGLAETYEQYF.

This chain joins TRBV30 and TRBJ2-2; TRBD1 agrees at 8 bases. Germline V gene lookup returns CDR1 GTSNPN and CDR2 SVGIG (reference sequence). Trimming at V came to 7 bases and at J to 9 bases, leaving 7 bases not matched to a gene. The CDR3 extends over 12 amino acids. Here the CDR3 DNA reads TGTGCCTTGGACAGGGATAAGTGGGAGCTGTTTTTT. Translated: CALDRDKWELFF.

This clonotype was counted ten times or more. The V call is TRBV6-2 or TRBV6-3, the J call TRBJ2-5; TRBD1 or TRBD2 may be the D gene (5 bases each). Trimming stripped 2 bases from V and 3 bases from J, with 19 bases between. CDR1 is MNHEY, CDR2 SVGEGT, per germline. This CDR3 contains 17 residues. This chain's CDR3 is CASSYPPGGILKETQYF. The DNA for the CDR3 is TGTGCCAGCAGTTACCCCCCTGGGGGAATTTTGAAAGAGACCCAGTACTTC.

The table lists this clonotype with many counts. J is TRBJ2-2 and V is TRBV29-1; tentative D call: TRBD2 (6 bases). CDR1 SQVTM and CDR2 ANQGSEA come from the germline V gene. The CDR3 has 16 residues. The V end was cut by 2 bases, the J end by 5 bases, with 18 bases between. CDR3 nucleotides: TGCAGCGTTGAAACCCCCCGCGCGGGAAAAACCGGGGAGCTGTTTTTT. This gives the protein CSVETPRAGKTGELFF.

This clonotype came up many times. The chain has TRBV5-1 and TRBJ2-7, with 7 positions matching TRBD1. Germline V gene lookup returns CDR1 SGHRS and CDR2 YFSETQ. With V trimmed by 7 bases and J by 6 bases, 4 bases remained unmatched. The CDR3 sequence is 11 residues long. Written as DNA, the CDR3 is TGCGCCAGCTTCGCAGGGGGCGAGCAGTACTTC. This codes for CASFAGGEQYF.

The V and J genes are TRBV29-1 and TRBJ1-4; a possible D gene is TRBD1 (5 bases). CDR1 and CDR2 (germline): SQVTM, ANQGSEA. V dropped 8 bases and J dropped 4 bases, with 11 bases sitting between them. This CDR3 is 12 amino acids long. As DNA, the CDR3 is TGCAGCTTTCAGGGTTTTAATGAAAAACTGTTTTTT. It codes for CSFQGFNEKLFF.

Notes on this clonotype: A much larger clone lies a single base off, so this may be a read error. The chain employs TRBV6-1 and TRBJ2-7, with D unresolved. Germline V CDR1 and CDR2: MNHNS, SASEGT. The CDR3 has 14 amino acids. CDR3 nucleotides: TGTGCCAGCAGAGCCTCCCTTAACTACTACGGGCAGTACTTC. Protein sequence: CASRASLNYYGQYF.

This clonotype occurred many times. The V gene is TRBV2, the J gene TRBJ2-5, with 13 bases identical to TRBD2. This CDR3 is built from 18 residues. V was pared by 5 bases and J by 5 bases, with 14 bases of the junction left unmatched. CDR1 is SNHLY, CDR2 FYNNEI, per germline. CDR3 protein: CASSLTSGRATKLETQYF. CDR3 coding DNA: TGTGCCAGCAGTCTTACTAGCGGGAGGGCCACAAAACTGGAGACCCAGTACTTC. The full variable domain, with the rest looked up from reference TRBV2 and TRBJ2-5, is EPEVTQTPSHQVTQMGQEVILRCVPISNHLYFYWYRQILGQKVEFLVSFYNNEISEKSEIFDDQFSVERPDGSNFTLKIRSTKLEDSAMYFCASSLTSGRATKLETQYFGPGTRLLVL.

This clonotype was seen repeatedly, ten times or more. This rearrangement joins TRBV30 to TRBJ2-5; a possible D gene is TRBD1 (6 bases). V was clipped by 0 bases and J by 1 base, with 12 bases between them. There are 15 residues in the CDR3. Germline CDR1 is GTSNPN and CDR2 is SVGIG (reference sequence). The CDR3 reads CAWSVNGQLQETQYF. The CDR3 DNA reads as TGTGCCTGGAGTGTAAATGGACAGCTCCAAGAGACCCAGTACTTC. The full variable domain, in which reference TRBV30 and TRBJ2-5 provide the parts outside the CDR3, is SQTIHQWPATLVQPVGSPLSLECTVEGTSNPNLYWYRQAAGRGLQLLFYSVGIGQISSEVPQNLSASRPQDRQFILSSKKLLLSDSGFYLCAWSVNGQLQETQYFGPGTRLLVL.

Notes on this clonotype: This clone may be a read error of a much larger clone one base away. The J gene is TRBJ1-6, the V gene TRBV7-2; possibly TRBD1 for D (6 bases). CDR1 SGHTA and CDR2 FQGNSA come from the germline V gene. The CDR3 runs 15 residues. V shed 5 bases and J shed 10 bases, with 18 bases lying between them. CDR3 sequence reads: CASSIEEQGHSPLHF. The DNA of the CDR3 is TGTGCCAGCAGCATAGAGGAGCAGGGGCACTCACCCCTCCACTTT.

The table lists this clonotype with a few counts. The chain combines TRBV7-2 with TRBJ1-1; possibly TRBD1 for D (5 bases). Between the trimmed V and J ends, which lost 1 base and 5 bases, there was a span of 11 bases. The CDR3 totals 14 residues. Germline V lookup: CDR1 SGHTA, CDR2 FQGNSA. The CDR3 protein is CASSLVGVGTEAFF. In DNA, the CDR3 is TGTGCCAGCAGCTTAGTGGGGGTTGGGACTGAAGCTTTCTTT.

The V call is TRBV20-1, the J call TRBJ2-7; TRBD2 matches at 11 bases. Losses at the gene ends were 6 bases for V and 6 bases for J; bases not matched to a gene: 10. Germline-derived CDR1 and CDR2 are DFQATT and SNEGSKA (reference sequence). There are 14 residues in the CDR3. This CDR3 reads CSANPLAGALEQYF. The CDR3 nucleotides read TGCAGTGCCAACCCACTAGCGGGAGCGCTCGAGCAGTACTTC.

The chain has TRBV15 and TRBJ2-1; weak D call: TRBD1 (5 bases). Germline assignment: CDR1 LNHNV and CDR2 YYDKDF (reference sequence). The germline V and J ends were trimmed by 3 bases and 0 bases, with 6 bases remaining between them. This CDR3 spans 14 amino acids. CDR3: CATSRQGSYNEQFF. For the CDR3, the DNA is TGTGCCACCAGCAGGCAGGGCTCCTACAATGAGCAGTTCTTC.

The chain joins TRBV30 to TRBJ2-7, with a possible D match to TRBD2 (5 bases). CDR1 and CDR2 from the germline V gene are GTSNPN and SVGIG (reference sequence). V shed 0 bases and J shed 2 bases, with 5 bases lying between them. The length of the CDR3 is 12 residues. In DNA, the CDR3 is TGTGCCTGGAGTGTTAGCGCCTACGAGCAGTACTTC. Translating gives CAWSVSAYEQYF.